The 20 T cell receptor beta chains below were found in one sample sequenced in a study of T cells in Graves' hyperthyroidism and ophthalmopathy. Amplification targeted TCR beta CDR3 regions from RNA transcripts. The primer set for the first-round RT-PCR of the TCR CDR3 was HTBI. TCRdb re-analysed the multiplex PCR reads in MiXCR, keeping a single row per CDR3 protein. The sample includes more than 500,000 distinct CDR3 sequences, about 15% seen only once; the top ten take approximately 14%. Source material: blood. The receptor set was obtained from a woman aged 40 to 55 with Graves' hyperthyroidism.

This clonotype was counted ten times or more. DNA for the CDR3: TGTGCCAGCAGCTGGACAGGGGGCGCTTCGGGGACTGAAGCTTTCTTT. It is translated as CASSWTGGASGTEAFF. The chain employs TRBV11-2 and TRBJ1-1, with 11 bases identical to TRBD1. This CDR3 contains 16 residues. V lost 4 bases and J lost 5; bases outside the gene matches: 9. Germline V lookup: CDR1 SGHAT, CDR2 FQNNGV.

This clonotype was counted ten times or more. V gene TRBV20-1 combines with J gene TRBJ2-7; D unresolved. V was pared by 3 bases and J by 7 bases, with 13 bases between. Germline V gene lookup returns CDR1 DFQATT and CDR2 SNEGSKA (reference sequence). The CDR3 sequence is 12 residues long. The CDR3 reads CSARTPHGEQYF. CDR3 DNA: TGCAGTGCTAGGACCCCCCATGGGGAGCAGTACTTC.

This clonotype was counted at least ten times. The gene calls are TRBV5-5 and TRBJ2-7, with 7 bases matching TRBD1. This CDR3 has 14 residues. Germline values: CDR1 SGHKS, CDR2 YYEKEE (reference sequence). V lost 0 bases to trimming and J lost 5 bases; unmatched junction nucleotides: 5. The CDR3 reads CASSLEWTGNEQYF. The CDR3 DNA reads as TGTGCCAGCAGCTTGGAGTGGACAGGCAACGAGCAGTACTTC.

This clonotype was found many times. This chain's CDR3 is CASSVEFSYEQYF. The CDR3 bases are TGTGCCAGCAGCGTTGAATTCTCCTACGAGCAGTACTTC. This chain connects TRBV28 to TRBJ2-7; D is unresolved. CDR1 MDHEN and CDR2 SYDVKM come from the germline V gene. The length of the CDR3 is 13 residues. V dropped 6 bases and J dropped 0 bases, with 9 bases sitting between them.

The chain combines TRBV29-1 with TRBJ2-3; either TRBD1 or TRBD2 may supply D (5 bases each). The germline gives CDR1 SQVTM, CDR2 ANQGSEA. The V end was cut by 7 bases, the J end by 5 bases, with 13 bases between. The CDR3 is made up of 12 amino acids. This CDR3 is CSARDRLDTQYF. The CDR3 nucleotides read TGCAGCGCTAGGGACCGATTAGATACGCAGTATTTT.

The CDR3 bases are TGTGCCAGCAGATCGGGAGGTCATCAAGAGACCCAGTACTTC. As protein: CASRSGGHQETQYF. This chain connects TRBV27 to TRBJ2-5, with 7 positions matching TRBD2. Per germline, CDR1 MNHEY and CDR2 SMNVEV (reference sequence). J gave up 2 bases and V 6 bases, and 6 bases lay outside the gene matches. The CDR3 loop spans 14 amino acids.

The rearrangement uses TRBV7-9 and TRBJ2-3, with 8 bases fitting TRBD2. The CDR3 covers 17 residues. Germline V gene sequence: CDR1 SEHNR, CDR2 FQNEAQ (reference sequence). V shed 4 bases, J shed 3 bases, and the junction held 12 bases outside the gene matches. The CDR3 is CASSSVRGGRLTDTQYF. The CDR3 nucleotides read TGTGCCAGCAGCTCTGTGCGTGGCGGGAGGTTAACAGATACGCAGTATTTT.

This clonotype was found a few times. The V gene is TRBV7-9, the J gene TRBJ2-7; perhaps TRBD1 as D (5 bases). This CDR3 is built from 15 residues. With 4 bases removed from V and 3 bases from J, the gap between germline ends came to 16 bases. The germline CDR1 and CDR2 sequences are SEHNR and FQNEAQ (reference sequence). CDR3 in amino acids: CASSSIKTEIYEQYF. In nucleotides, the CDR3 is TGTGCCAGCAGCTCGATTAAGACAGAAATCTACGAGCAGTACTTC.

This clonotype was detected many times. This chain joins TRBV28 and TRBJ2-5; TRBD2 matches 9 bases. CDR1 is MDHEN and CDR2 is SYDVKM in the germline V gene. The CDR3 is 17 amino acids. V shed 2 bases and J 5 bases; nucleotides not matched to a gene: 12. In DNA form, the CDR3 reads TGTGCCAGCAGTTTAAGGGCCTTAGCGGGAGTCGGTGAGACCCAGTACTTC. Its translation is CASSLRALAGVGETQYF. Full variable domain (rest looked up from reference TRBV28 and TRBJ2-5): DVKVTQSSRYLVKRTGEKVFLECVQDMDHENMFWYRQDPGLGLRLIYFSYDVKMKEKGDIPEGYSVSREKKERFSLILESASTNQTSMYLCASSLRALAGVGETQYFGPGTRLLVL.

The chain has TRBV7-9 and TRBJ2-3; 10 bases align to TRBD2. Trimming removed 10 bases from V and 3 bases from J; junction bases left unmatched: 4. Germline V gene data show CDR1 as SEHNR and CDR2 as FQNEAQ (reference sequence). The CDR3 loop spans 13 amino acids. The CDR3 DNA is TGTGCCAACCAGGGACTAGCGACAGATACGCAGTATTTT. Its protein product is CANQGLATDTQYF.

The chain recombines TRBV27 with TRBJ2-1; 10 bases match TRBD2. Germline V gene data show CDR1 as MNHEY and CDR2 as SMNVEV (reference sequence). V lost 5 bases to trimming and J lost 3 bases; unmatched junction nucleotides: 7. The length of the CDR3 is 16 residues. CDR3 in amino acids: CASSTSSGRGYNEQFF. The CDR3 nucleotides are TGTGCCAGCAGTACTTCTAGCGGGAGAGGCTACAATGAGCAGTTCTTC.

This clonotype was found many times. The chain couples TRBV3-1 to TRBJ1-3; 9 bases agree with TRBD1. The germline gives CDR1 LGHDT, CDR2 YNNKEL (reference sequence). V was clipped by 4 bases and J by 5 bases; unmatched bases: 6. The length of the CDR3 is 15 residues. Written as DNA, the CDR3 is TGTGCCAGCAGCCCGCAGGGACAGGGAAGAAACACCATATATTTT. It encodes CASSPQGQGRNTIYF.

This clonotype was seen repeatedly, ten times or more. The gene calls are TRBV20-1 and TRBJ2-3; 10 bases align to TRBD2. This CDR3 is 18 amino acids long. Trimming took 0 bases from V and 3 from J; bases not matched to a gene: 12. Germline V gene sequence: CDR1 DFQATT, CDR2 SNEGSKA (reference sequence). The CDR3 DNA is TGCAGTGCTAGAGATGCCAGATCAAGCGGGAGGGCTACAGATACGCAGTATTTT. This translates into CSARDARSSGRATDTQYF.

At least ten counts were recorded for this clonotype. DNA of the CDR3: TGTGCCAGCAGCCCCACAGGGGGAGGCACTGAAGCTTTCTTT. Amino acid sequence: CASSPTGGGTEAFF. The chain employs TRBV2 and TRBJ1-1; the match to TRBD1 covers 8 bases. Trimming removed 6 bases from V and 4 bases from J; junction bases left unmatched: 7. In germline, CDR1 is SNHLY, CDR2 FYNNEI. CDR3 length equals 14 residues.

The table lists this clonotype with many counts. The rearrangement uses TRBV10-3 and TRBJ1-2; D not certain. The CDR3 is 12 amino acids. Trimming cost V 7 bases and J 4 bases, with 10 bases left between them. Germline CDR1 ENHRY, CDR2 SYGVKD. The CDR3 DNA is TGTGCCATCAACCGCTCGGGCTATGGCTACACCTTC. Amino acids: CAINRSGYGYTF.

This clonotype was counted at least ten times. This sequence joins TRBV20-1 and TRBJ2-7; 9 positions match TRBD2. Germline CDR1 DFQATT, CDR2 SNEGSKA (reference sequence). The CDR3 contains 14 residues. With 6 bases clipped from V and 6 bases from J, the junction kept 12 bases outside the gene matches. In DNA form, the CDR3 reads TGCAGTGCGAAATGGACTAGCGTGGTCTCCGAGCAGTACTTC. Translating gives CSAKWTSVVSEQYF.

The table lists this clonotype with many counts. The gene calls are TRBV7-9 and TRBJ2-1, with 9 bases fitting TRBD2. The V gene's germline CDR1 is SEHNR and CDR2 FQNEAQ (reference sequence). The CDR3 is 17 residues long. The V and J ends lost 4 bases and 7 bases, in that order; junction bases with no gene match: 14. Written as DNA, the CDR3 is TGTGCCAGCAGCTCTCTAATAGCGGGAGTCGGTTCGAATGAGCAGTTCTTC. Translated: CASSSLIAGVGSNEQFF.

This clonotype has at least ten counts. This chain joins TRBV27 and TRBJ2-7; D gene uncertain. V lost 3 bases and J lost 2, with 14 bases in between. This CDR3 has 15 residues. Germline lookup yields CDR1 MNHEY and CDR2 SMNVEV (reference sequence). The CDR3 sequence: CASSFTDTGTYEQYF. CDR3 in DNA: TGTGCCAGCAGTTTCACAGACACCGGCACCTACGAGCAGTACTTC.

This clonotype was counted between two and nine times. The chain joins TRBV28 to TRBJ1-5; no firm D call. The V end lost 5 bases, the J end lost 7 bases, and 12 bases lay between the germline ends. CDR1 is MDHEN, CDR2 SYDVKM, per germline. This CDR3 is 13 amino acids long. CDR3 sequence: CASSPREAQPQHF. CDR3 coding DNA: TGTGCCAGCAGTCCTCGGGAGGCACAGCCCCAGCATTTT.

This chain joins TRBV7-3 and TRBJ2-2, with D maybe TRBD1 (6 bases). This CDR3 region has 16 residues. The germline V gene has CDR1 SGHTA and CDR2 FQGTGA. Trimming stripped 2 bases from V and 0 bases from J, with 10 bases between. CDR3 DNA: TGTGCCAGCAGCTTATTTCCAGGGGCGAACACCGGGGAGCTGTTTTTT. Protein product: CASSLFPGANTGELFF.